This TCR beta chain was identified during a study of blood T cell repertoires in COVID-19. This clone was found a few times. This table comes from immunoSEQ multiplex PCR, and its TCRdb copy is limited to in-frame clones, with some not included. The sample lists 55,000 to 90,000 clones; approximately 77% were seen once. Germline trimming cut 3 bases from V and 5 bases from J; bases unmatched to any gene: 2. This CDR3 has 13 residues. Germline V gene sequence: CDR1 SEHNR, CDR2 FQNEAQ (reference sequence). The sequenced material came from peripheral blood. The chain links TRBV7-9 to TRBJ2-5, with 8 bases matching TRBD2. This TCR derives from a woman in her 70s with acute or convalescent COVID-19. This chain's CDR3 is CASSFGTRETQYF. Here the CDR3 DNA reads TGTGCCAGCAGCTTTGGGACTAGGGAGACCCAGTACTTC.